Included here is one TCR beta chain sequence, with context. Its antigen is undetermined. Donors consisted of healthy bone marrow donors. The PCR contained 60 Vbeta and 13 Jbeta primers. The table came from immunoSEQ multiplex PCR; TCRdb's copy has only in-frame clones and leaves some out. This sample carries some 80,000 clones, 9.5% to 13% of them seen once, and the ten largest clones take around 26%. This sample is drawn from a study of cytomegalovirus exposure and HLA in healthy donors. Study background: An analysis done earlier identified approximately 120 million unique TCR beta sequences from 200 million or so T cells.

Germline V gene data show CDR1 as KGHSH and CDR2 as LQKENI. V dropped 3 bases and J dropped 4; count of bases not matched to a gene: 3. CDR3 length: 14 residues. The study, taken as a whole, reports: The authors later linked a missense DCLRE1C variant to TCR beta V- and J-gene trimming.

This TCR was sampled from a man in his sixties in good health and CMV-seropositive. V usage is TRBV18 and J usage is TRBJ1-2; 9 bases agree with TRBD1. Input material: PBMCs. CDR3 sequence (DNA): TGTGCCAGCTCACCGGGACAGGGTTCCTATGGCTACACCTTC. It yields the protein CASSPGQGSYGYTF. The full variable domain, with the rest looked up from reference TRBV18 and TRBJ1-2, is NAGVMQNPRHLVRRRGQEARLRCSPMKGHSHVYWYRQLPEEGLKFMVYLQKENIIDESGMPKERFSAEFPKEGPSILRIQQVVRGDSAAYFCASSPGQGSYGYTFGSGTRLTVV.